This T cell receptor beta chain is drawn from a study of blood T cell repertoires in COVID-19. Study-level information: In each case, the material was cDNA or gDNA derived from T cells, B-cell-depleted T cells, or PBMCs.

The study recruited people aged about 18 to 95 years across 24 US areas. Assignment of participants to cohorts was predicated upon participant-reported clinical history. Measured with immunoSEQ multiplex PCR; TCRdb has only the in-frame clones, and not every one. The sample records 150,000 to 200,000 clones, about nine tenths being singletons. The sequencing input was PBMCs or T cells enriched from blood (not recorded which). The receptor's source is a woman in her late teens or twenties who had recovered from COVID-19.

Here the CDR3 DNA reads TGTGCCAGCAGTCCCCTCTCCGACGGGGGGGGGACTAACTATGGCTACACCTTC. Residues: CASSPLSDGGGTNYGYTF. The chain has TRBV6-6 and TRBJ1-2, with D possibly TRBD1 on 5 matching bases. This CDR3 region has 18 residues. Germline CDR1 and CDR2: MNHNY and SVGAGI (reference sequence). Trimming left V 5 bases short and J 0 bases short, with 22 bases between.